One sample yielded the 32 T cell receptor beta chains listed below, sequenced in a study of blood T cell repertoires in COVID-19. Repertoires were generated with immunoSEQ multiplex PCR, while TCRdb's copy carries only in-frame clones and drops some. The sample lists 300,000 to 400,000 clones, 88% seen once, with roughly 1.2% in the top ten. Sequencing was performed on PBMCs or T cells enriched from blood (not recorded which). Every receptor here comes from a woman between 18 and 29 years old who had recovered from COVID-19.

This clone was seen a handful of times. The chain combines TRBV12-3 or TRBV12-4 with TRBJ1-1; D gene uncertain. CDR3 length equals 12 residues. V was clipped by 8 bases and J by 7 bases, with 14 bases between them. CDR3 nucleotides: TGTGCCAGCCGGATCAGAGGACTTGAAGCTTTCTTT. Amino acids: CASRIRGLEAFF.

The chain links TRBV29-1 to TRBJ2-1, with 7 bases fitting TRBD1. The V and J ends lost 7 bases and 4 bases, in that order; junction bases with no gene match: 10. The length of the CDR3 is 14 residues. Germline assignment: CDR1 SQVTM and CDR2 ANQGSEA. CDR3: CSALGTEYYNEQFF. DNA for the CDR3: TGCAGCGCGCTAGGGACAGAATATTACAATGAGCAGTTCTTC.

The CDR3 loop is CASSHRTGWNTEAFF. The CDR3 DNA reads TGTGCCAGCAGCCACCGGACAGGTTGGAACACTGAAGCTTTCTTT. This chain uses TRBV13 with TRBJ1-1, with 7 bases that match TRBD1. The CDR3 spans 15 residues. Germline-derived CDR1 and CDR2 are PRHDT and FYEKMQ (reference sequence). The V and J ends lost 5 bases and 1 base, in that order; junction bases with no gene match: 7.

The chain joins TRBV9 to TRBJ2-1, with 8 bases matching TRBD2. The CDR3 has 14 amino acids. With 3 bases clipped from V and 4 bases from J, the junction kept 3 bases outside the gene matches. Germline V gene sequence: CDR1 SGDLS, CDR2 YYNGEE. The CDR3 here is CASSDSGEYNEQFF. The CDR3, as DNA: TGTGCCAGCAGCGATAGCGGGGAATACAATGAGCAGTTCTTC.

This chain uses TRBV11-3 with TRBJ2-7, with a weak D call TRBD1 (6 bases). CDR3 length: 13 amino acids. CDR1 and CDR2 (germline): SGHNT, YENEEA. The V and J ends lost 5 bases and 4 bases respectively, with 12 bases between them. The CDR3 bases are TGTGCCAGCAGCCAACGAGGGGGTTACGAGCAGTACTTC. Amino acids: CASSQRGGYEQYF.

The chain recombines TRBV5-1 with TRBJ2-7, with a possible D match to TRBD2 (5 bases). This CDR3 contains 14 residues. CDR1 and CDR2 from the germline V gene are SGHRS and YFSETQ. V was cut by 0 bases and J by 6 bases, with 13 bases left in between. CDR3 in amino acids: CASSLGRVGGEQYF. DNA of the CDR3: TGCGCCAGCAGCTTGGGCCGGGTTGGAGGCGAGCAGTACTTC.

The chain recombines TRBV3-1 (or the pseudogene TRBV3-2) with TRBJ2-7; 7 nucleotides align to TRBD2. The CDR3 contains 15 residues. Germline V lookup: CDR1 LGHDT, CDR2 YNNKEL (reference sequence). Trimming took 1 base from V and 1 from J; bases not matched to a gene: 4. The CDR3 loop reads CASSQVPAGSYEQYF. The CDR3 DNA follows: TGTGCCAGCAGCCAAGTACCAGCGGGGTCCTACGAGCAGTACTTC.

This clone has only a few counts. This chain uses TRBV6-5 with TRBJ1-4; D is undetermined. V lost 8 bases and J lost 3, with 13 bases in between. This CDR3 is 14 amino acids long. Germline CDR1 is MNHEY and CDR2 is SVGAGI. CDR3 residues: CASGGNVANEKLFF. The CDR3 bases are TGTGCCAGCGGAGGGAATGTTGCTAATGAAAAACTGTTTTTT.

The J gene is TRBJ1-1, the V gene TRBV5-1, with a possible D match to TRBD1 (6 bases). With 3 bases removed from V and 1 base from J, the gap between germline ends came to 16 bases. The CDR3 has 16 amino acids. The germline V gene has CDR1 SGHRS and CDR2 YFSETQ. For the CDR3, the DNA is TGCGCCAGCAGCTCGATGCAGGGGTCTGGGAACACTGAAGCTTTCTTT. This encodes CASSSMQGSGNTEAFF.

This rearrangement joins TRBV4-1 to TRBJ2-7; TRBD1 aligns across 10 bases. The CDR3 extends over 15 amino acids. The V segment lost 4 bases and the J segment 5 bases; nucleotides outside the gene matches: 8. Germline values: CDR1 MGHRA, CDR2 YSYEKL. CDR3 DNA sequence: TGCGCCAGCAGCCCGGGACAGGGGATTTTGAACGAGCAGTACTTC. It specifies CASSPGQGILNEQYF.

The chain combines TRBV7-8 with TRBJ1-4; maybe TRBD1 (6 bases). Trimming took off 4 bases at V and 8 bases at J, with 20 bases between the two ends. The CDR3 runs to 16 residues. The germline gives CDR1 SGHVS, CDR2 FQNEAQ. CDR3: CASSSDVPPRGEKLFF. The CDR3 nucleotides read TGTGCCAGCAGCTCAGACGTACCACCAAGGGGGGAAAAACTGTTTTTT.

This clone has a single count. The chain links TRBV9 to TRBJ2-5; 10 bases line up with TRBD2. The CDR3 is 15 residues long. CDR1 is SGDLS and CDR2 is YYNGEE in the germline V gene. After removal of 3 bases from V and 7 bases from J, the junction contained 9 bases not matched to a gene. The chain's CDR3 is CASSGAGGAMVTQYF. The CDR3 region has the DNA TGTGCCAGCAGCGGAGCGGGGGGGGCAATGGTGACCCAGTACTTC.

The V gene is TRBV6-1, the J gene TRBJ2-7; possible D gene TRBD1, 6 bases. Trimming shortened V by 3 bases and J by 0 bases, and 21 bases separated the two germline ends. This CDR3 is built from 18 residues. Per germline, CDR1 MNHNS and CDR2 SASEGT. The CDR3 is CASSDSKNPQDSSYEQYF. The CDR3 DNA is TGTGCCAGCAGTGATTCGAAGAATCCGCAGGACAGCTCCTACGAGCAGTACTTC.

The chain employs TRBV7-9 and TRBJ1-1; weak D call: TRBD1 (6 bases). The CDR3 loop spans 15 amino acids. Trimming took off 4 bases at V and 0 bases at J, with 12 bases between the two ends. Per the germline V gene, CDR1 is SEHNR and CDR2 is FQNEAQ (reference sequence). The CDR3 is CASSSPTGLNTEAFF. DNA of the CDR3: TGTGCCAGCAGCTCTCCTACAGGGTTGAACACTGAAGCTTTCTTT. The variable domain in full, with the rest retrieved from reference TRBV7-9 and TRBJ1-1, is DTGVSQNPRHKITKRGQNVTFRCDPISEHNRLYWYRQTLGQGPEFLTYFQNEAQLEKSRLLSDRFSAERPKGSFSTLEIQRTEQGDSAMYLCASSSPTGLNTEAFFGQGTRLTVV.

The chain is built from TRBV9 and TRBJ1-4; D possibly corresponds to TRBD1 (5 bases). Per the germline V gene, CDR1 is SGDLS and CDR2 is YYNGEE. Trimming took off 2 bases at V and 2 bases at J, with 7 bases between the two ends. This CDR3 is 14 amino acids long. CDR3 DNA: TGTGCCAGCAGCGTCGACAGTACTAATGAAAAACTGTTTTTT. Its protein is CASSVDSTNEKLFF.

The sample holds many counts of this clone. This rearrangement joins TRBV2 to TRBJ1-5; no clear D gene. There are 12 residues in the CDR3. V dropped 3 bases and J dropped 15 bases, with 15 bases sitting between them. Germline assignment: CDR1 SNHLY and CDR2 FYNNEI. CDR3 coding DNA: TGTGCCAGCAGTGACGAGTTGGGCCTGGTGCATTTT. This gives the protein CASSDELGLVHF.

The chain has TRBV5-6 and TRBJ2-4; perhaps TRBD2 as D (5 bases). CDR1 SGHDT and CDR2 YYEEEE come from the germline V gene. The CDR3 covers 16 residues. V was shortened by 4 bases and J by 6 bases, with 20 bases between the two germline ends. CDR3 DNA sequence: TGTGCCAGCAGCGAGGCTCGGGGTCCCCTGGGAAACATTCAGTACTTC. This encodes CASSEARGPLGNIQYF.

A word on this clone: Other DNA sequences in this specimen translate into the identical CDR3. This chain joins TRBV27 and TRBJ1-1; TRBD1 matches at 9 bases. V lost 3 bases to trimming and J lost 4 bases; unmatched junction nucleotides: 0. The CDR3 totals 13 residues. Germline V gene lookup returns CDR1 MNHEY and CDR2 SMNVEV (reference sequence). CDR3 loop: CASSLTGGTEAFF. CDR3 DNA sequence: TGTGCCAGCAGTTTGACAGGGGGCACTGAAGCTTTCTTT.

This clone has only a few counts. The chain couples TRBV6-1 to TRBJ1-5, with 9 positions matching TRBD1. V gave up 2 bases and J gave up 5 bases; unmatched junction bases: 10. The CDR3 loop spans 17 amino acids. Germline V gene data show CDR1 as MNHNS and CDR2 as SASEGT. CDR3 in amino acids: CASSEIKGQGHYQPQHF. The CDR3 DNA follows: TGTGCCAGCAGTGAAATAAAGGGACAGGGACATTATCAGCCCCAGCATTTT.

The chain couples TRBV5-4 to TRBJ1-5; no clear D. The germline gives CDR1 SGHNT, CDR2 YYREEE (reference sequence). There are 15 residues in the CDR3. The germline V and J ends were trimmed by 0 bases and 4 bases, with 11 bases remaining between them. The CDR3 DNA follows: TGTGCCAGCAGCTTGGCCCCGGGTATGAATCAGCCCCAGCATTTT. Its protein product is CASSLAPGMNQPQHF.

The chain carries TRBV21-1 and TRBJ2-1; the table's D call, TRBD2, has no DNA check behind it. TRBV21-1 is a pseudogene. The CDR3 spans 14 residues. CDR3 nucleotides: TGTGCCAGCAGCACCTCTAGCGGGGTCAATGAGCAGTTCTTC. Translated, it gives CASSTSSGVNEQFF.

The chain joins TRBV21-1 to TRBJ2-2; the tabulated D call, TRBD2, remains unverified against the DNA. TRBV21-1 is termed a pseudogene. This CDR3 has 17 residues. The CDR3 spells CASSKVTGGRNTGELFF. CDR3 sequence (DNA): TGTGCCAGCAGCAAAGTGACGGGGGGGCGTAACACCGGGGAGCTGTTTTTT.

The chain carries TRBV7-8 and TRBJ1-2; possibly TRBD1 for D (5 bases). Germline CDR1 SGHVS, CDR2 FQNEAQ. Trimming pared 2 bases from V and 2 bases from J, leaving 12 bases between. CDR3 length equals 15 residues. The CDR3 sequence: CASSLNPTGNYGYTF. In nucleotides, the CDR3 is TGTGCCAGCAGCTTAAACCCTACAGGCAACTATGGCTACACCTTC.

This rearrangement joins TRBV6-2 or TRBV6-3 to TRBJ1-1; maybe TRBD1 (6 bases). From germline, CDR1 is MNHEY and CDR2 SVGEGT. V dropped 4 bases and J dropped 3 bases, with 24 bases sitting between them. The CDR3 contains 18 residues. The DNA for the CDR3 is TGTGCCAGCAGTTCCCTTTACGTGGACAGATCAGGCGACACTGAAGCTTTCTTT. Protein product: CASSSLYVDRSGDTEAFF.

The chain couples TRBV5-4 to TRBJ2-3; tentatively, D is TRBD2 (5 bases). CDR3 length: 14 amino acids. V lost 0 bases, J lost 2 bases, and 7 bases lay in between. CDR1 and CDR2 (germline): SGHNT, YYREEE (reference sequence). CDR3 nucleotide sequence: TGTGCCAGCAGCTTGGGACTAAACACAGATACGCAGTATTTT. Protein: CASSLGLNTDTQYF.

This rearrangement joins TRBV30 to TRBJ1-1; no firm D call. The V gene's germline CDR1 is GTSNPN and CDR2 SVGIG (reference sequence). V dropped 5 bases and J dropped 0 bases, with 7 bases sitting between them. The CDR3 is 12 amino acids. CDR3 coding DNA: TGTGCCTGGGGGAGGGTGAACACTGAAGCTTTCTTT. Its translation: CAWGRVNTEAFF.

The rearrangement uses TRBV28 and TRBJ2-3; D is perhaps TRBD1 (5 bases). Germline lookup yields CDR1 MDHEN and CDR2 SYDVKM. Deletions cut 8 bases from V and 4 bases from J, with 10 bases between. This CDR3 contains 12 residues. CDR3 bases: TGTGCCAGCTCGAACAGGCCAGATACGCAGTATTTT. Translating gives CASSNRPDTQYF.

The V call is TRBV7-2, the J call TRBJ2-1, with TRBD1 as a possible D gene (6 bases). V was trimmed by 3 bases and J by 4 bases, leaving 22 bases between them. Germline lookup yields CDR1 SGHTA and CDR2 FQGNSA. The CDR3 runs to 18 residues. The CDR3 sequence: CASSFGGQPQLWYNEQFF. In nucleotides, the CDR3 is TGTGCCAGCAGCTTCGGAGGACAGCCACAATTATGGTACAATGAGCAGTTCTTC.

This CDR3 is CAWSRGQGIYEQYF. CDR3 in DNA: TGTGCCTGGAGTCGAGGACAGGGGATCTACGAGCAGTACTTC. V is TRBV30 and J is TRBJ2-7; 9 nucleotides align to TRBD1. Trimming at V came to 2 bases and at J to 3 bases, leaving 5 bases not matched to a gene. Germline V CDR1 and CDR2: GTSNPN, SVGIG (reference sequence). This CDR3 has 14 amino acids.

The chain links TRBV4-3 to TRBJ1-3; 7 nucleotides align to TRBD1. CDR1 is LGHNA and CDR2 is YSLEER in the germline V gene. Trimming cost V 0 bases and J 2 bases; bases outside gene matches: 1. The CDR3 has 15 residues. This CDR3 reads CASSQDGTAGNTIYF. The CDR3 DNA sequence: TGCGCCAGCAGCCAAGATGGGACAGCTGGAAACACCATATATTTT.

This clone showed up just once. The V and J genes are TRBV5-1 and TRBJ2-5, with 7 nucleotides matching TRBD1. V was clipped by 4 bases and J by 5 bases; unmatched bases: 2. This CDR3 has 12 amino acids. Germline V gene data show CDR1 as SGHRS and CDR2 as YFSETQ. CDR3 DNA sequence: TGCGCCAGCAGCCGGGACAGCGAGACCCAGTACTTC. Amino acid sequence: CASSRDSETQYF.

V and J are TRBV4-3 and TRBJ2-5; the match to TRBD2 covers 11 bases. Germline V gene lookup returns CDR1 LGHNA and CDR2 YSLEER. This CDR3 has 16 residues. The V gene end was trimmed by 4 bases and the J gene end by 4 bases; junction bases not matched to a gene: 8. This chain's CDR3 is CASSLGTSGGIETQYF. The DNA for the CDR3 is TGCGCCAGCAGCCTAGGAACTAGCGGGGGAATAGAGACCCAGTACTTC.